This T cell receptor (beta chain) was obtained from a study of technical replicates of blood from a few donors. Using immunoSEQ multiplex PCR, the repertoire was profiled, and TCRdb retains in-frame clones only, with some absent. Of 72,000 or so clones in the sample, 80% to 95% were seen once. Sample: T cells isolated from PBMCs. This sequence originates from a human donor in good health.

In DNA, the CDR3 is TGTGCCAGCAGCGCAGGTACAGGGGGAGGCTACGAGCAGTACTTC. Translating gives CASSAGTGGGYEQYF. This chain uses TRBV9 with TRBJ2-7; TRBD1 matches 8 bases. The CDR3 covers 15 residues. The germline CDR1 and CDR2 sequences are SGDLS and YYNGEE. The J segment lost 3 bases and the V segment lost 3 bases, leaving 8 bases of the junction unmatched. The variable domain in full, completed from reference TRBV9 and TRBJ2-7, reads DSGVTQTPKHLITATGQRVTLRCSPRSGDLSVYWYQQSLDQGLQFLIQYYNGEERAKGNILERFSAQQFPDLHSELNLSSLELGDSALYFCASSAGTGGGYEQYFGPGTRLTVT.